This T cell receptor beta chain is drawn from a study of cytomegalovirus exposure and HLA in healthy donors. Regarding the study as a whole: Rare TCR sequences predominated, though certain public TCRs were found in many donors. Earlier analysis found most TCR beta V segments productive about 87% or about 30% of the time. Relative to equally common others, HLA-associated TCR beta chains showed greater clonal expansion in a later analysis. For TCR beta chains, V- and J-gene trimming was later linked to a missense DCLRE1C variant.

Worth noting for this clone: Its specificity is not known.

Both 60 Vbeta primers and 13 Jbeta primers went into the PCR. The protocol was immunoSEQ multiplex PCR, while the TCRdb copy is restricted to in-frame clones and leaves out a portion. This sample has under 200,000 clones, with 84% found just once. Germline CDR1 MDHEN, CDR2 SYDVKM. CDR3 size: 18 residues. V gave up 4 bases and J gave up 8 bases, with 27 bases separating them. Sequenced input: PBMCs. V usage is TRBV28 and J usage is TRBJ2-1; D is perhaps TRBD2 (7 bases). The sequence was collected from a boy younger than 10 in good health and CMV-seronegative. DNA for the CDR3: TGTGCCAGCAGTTCTGCCGTCGGGGGAGGGGGTTTTTGGGATGAGCAGTTCTTC. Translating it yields CASSSAVGGGGFWDEQFF.